This TCR beta chain is drawn from a study of cytomegalovirus exposure and HLA in healthy donors. Study as a whole: There were 70 million to 95 million unique TCRs (from HLA-typed donors) in an early data release.

CDR3 length: 14 amino acids. Trimming removed 4 bases from V and 4 bases from J, with 14 bases in between. The germline CDR1 and CDR2 sequences are SGHTA and FQGNSA. This clone was detected a few times. PCR primers comprised 60 Vbeta and 13 Jbeta primers. Produced via immunoSEQ multiplex PCR; TCRdb's table is partial and in-frame only. The profile covers some 70,000 clones, with around 77% appearing a single time and 4% to 5.5% taken by the ten largest. Donors likely had unrecorded immune exposures despite being nominally healthy when sampled. This receptor was taken from a male donor in good health and CMV-seropositive. Sequenced: PBMCs. The chain joins TRBV7-2 to TRBJ2-7; TRBD1 is a possible D gene (6 bases). CDR3 region: CASSSPGAGYEQYF. The DNA for the CDR3 is TGTGCCAGCAGCTCCCCAGGGGCTGGATACGAGCAGTACTTC.